What follows is one T cell receptor (beta chain) and its context. This receptor's antigen is unknown. No clone much larger than this one lies a single base away; base qualities are absent. The CDR3 numbers 14 residues from cysteine through phenylalanine. The sequence is cut down to CDR3 DNA, 42 bases in frame from base 1. V loses 7 bases, J loses 5 bases, and the germline ends lie 17 bases apart. The sample originates from a study of blood T cell repertoires in COVID-19 (dated by TCRdb to 2019 to 2021). In the study overall: Samples from collaborators originated in the United States, Italy and Spain and spanned both the acute and convalescent phases of COVID-19. The repertoires were made available in a free public database intended to serve as a resource for research on the immune response to SARS-CoV-2. Where available, HLA class I and class II types were obtained from metadata supplied by the sample provider rather than from assay-based typing. Sample metadata almost always included a de-identified subject ID, COVID-19 status, age in years and sex. Samples came from the ongoing ImmuneRACE study (first 160 participants) plus 1,254 subjects from 6 global collaborators. The material from the prospective study consisted of cDNA or gDNA derived from T cells, B-cell-depleted T cells, or PBMCs. Subjects who had been exposed to COVID-19, were actively infected with it, or had recovered from it provided the deeply sampled blood TCRbeta repertoires that made up the dataset.

TCRbeta CDR3 regions were amplified from genomic DNA by means of the immunoSEQ Assay, a bias-controlled multiplex PCR. The source study handled its data this way. Nucleated cell counts per sample were estimated from amplification of reference gene primers within the assay. To quantify the absolute abundance of each unique TCRbeta CDR3 rearrangement, sequence reads were collapsed and filtered. For each sample, productive Simpson clonality was calculated as the square root of Simpson's diversity index over productive rearrangements. TCRdb retrieved this table from immuneACCESS and kept in-frame rearrangements only. Not all clones are present; in checked studies, unresolved V genes account for under half, and no reason is known for the remainder. Clone size and the V and J calls come from that table; the DNA yielded D and trimming. The sample records approximately 190,000 clones, more than 75% of which are singletons. The ten most abundant clones make up roughly 6% of the sample.

Study-level results and caveats: The quantity of clinical and demographic metadata differed by source and by participant and was supplied without curation.

Each collaborating institution followed its own protocols to collect whole blood in K2EDTA tubes. For TCRbeta analysis, collaborators shipped samples as frozen whole blood, isolated PBMCs, or DNA extracted from either of those sample types. Rearrangement joined TRBV23-1 to TRBJ1-1; the D gene is perhaps TRBD1, on 5 matching bases. TRBV23-1 is an ORF; its function is uncertain. This receptor was obtained from a man in his forties with active or convalescent COVID-19. The sample was peripheral blood. DNA sequence: TGCGCCAGCATTTTCTCGACGCCAGGGACTGAAGCTTTCTTT. Translated, this is CASIFSTPGTEAFF.